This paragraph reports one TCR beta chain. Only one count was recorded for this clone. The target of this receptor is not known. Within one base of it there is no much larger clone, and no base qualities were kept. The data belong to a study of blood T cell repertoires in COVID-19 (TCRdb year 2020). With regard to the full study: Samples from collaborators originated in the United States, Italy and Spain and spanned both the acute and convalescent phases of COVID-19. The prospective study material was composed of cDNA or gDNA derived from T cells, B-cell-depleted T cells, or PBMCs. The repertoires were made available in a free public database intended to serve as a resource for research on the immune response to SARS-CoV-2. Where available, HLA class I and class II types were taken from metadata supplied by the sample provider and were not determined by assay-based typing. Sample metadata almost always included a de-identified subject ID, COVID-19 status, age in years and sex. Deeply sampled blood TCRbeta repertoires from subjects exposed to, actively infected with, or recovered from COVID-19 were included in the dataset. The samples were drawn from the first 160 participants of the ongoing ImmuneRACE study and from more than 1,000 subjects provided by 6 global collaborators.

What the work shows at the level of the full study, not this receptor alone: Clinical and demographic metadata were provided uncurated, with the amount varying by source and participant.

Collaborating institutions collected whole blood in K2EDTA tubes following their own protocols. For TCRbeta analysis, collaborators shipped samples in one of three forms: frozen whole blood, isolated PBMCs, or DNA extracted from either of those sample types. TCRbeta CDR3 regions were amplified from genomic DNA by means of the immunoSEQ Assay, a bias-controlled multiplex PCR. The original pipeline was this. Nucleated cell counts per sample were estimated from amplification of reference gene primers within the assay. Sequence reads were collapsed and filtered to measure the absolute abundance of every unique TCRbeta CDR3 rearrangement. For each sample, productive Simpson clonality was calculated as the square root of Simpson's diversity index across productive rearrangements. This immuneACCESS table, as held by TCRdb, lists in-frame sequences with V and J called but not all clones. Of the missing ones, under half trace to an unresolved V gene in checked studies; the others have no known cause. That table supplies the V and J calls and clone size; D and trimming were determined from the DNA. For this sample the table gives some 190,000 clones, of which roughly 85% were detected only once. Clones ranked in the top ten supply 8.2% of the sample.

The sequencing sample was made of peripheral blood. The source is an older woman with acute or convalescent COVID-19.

The base sequence is TGTGCCAGCAGCTTCGGGACAGCCCAAGAGACCCAGTACTTC. This gives the protein CASSFGTAQETQYF. In this chain, TRBV5-8 is recombined with TRBJ2-5, with 7 central nucleotides matching TRBD1. V loses 2 bases at its end and J loses 1 base; junction bases beyond the gene matches: 2. The CDR3 covers 14 residues, taking in both the cysteine and the phenylalanine. Kept here is only the CDR3 DNA, which spans 42 bases and is read in frame from base 1. The germline V gene gives CDR1 as SGHTS and CDR2 as YDEGEE.